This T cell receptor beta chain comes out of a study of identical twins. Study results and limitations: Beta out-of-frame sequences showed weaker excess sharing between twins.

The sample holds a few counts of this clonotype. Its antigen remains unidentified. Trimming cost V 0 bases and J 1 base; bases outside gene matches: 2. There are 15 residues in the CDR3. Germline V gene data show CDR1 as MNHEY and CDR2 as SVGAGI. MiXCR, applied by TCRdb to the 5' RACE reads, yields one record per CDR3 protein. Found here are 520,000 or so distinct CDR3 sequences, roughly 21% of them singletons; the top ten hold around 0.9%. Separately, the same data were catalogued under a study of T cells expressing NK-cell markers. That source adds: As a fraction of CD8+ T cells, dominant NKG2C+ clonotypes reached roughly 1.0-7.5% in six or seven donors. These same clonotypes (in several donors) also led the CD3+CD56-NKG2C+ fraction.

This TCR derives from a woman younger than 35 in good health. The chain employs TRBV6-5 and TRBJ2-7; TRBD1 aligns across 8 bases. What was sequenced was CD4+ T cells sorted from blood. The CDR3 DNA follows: TGTGCCAGCAGTTACTCCACAGGGGGATCCTACGAGCAGTACTTC. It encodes CASSYSTGGSYEQYF.